The next 30 T cell receptor beta chains were all read from a single sample in a study of CD8+ T cells in alopecia areata. RNA, once extracted, was reverse transcribed into cDNA for use as the sequencing template. Measured with immunoSEQ multiplex PCR; TCRdb has only the in-frame clones, and not every one. The sample lists some 170,000 clones; approximately 55% were seen once. Treatment of the sample: oral pan-JAK inhibitor, 5-10 mg twice daily. The specimen comprised CD8+ T cells sorted from blood, sampled at week 24, from a patient treated with tofacitinib. These receptors were taken from a human donor with alopecia areata.

The rearrangement uses TRBV11-2 and TRBJ2-7, with D unresolved. The ends were cut back, 5 bases at V and 5 bases at J, with 10 bases in the middle. Germline V lookup: CDR1 SGHAT, CDR2 FQNNGV. The CDR3 loop spans 12 amino acids. CDR3 loop: CASSPAAHEQYF. CDR3 DNA: TGTGCCAGCAGCCCCGCAGCCCACGAGCAGTACTTC.

This clone was seen more than once but under ten times. The chain couples TRBV5-1 to TRBJ2-7; D unresolved. V lost 4 bases and J lost 4, with 9 bases in between. The CDR3 loop spans 12 amino acids. The germline gives CDR1 SGHRS, CDR2 YFSETQ. CDR3 loop: CASSRGGYEQYF. The CDR3 bases are TGCGCCAGCAGCAGAGGCGGTTACGAGCAGTACTTC.

Remarks on this clone: An end of the junction differs from the germline gene, which may be a read error. V gene TRBV29-1 combines with J gene TRBJ1-1; D not resolved. CDR1 SQVTM and CDR2 ANQGSEA come from the germline V gene. CDR3 size: 10 residues. CDR3 DNA: TGCAGCGCTGAAAACACTGAAGCTTTCTTT. Its translation is CSAENTEAFF.

This clone was picked up a small number of times. The rearrangement links TRBV29-1 to TRBJ1-1; D is undetermined. Germline lookup yields CDR1 SQVTM and CDR2 ANQGSEA. Trimming took 4 bases from V and 6 from J, leaving 18 bases between them. The CDR3 contains 14 residues. CDR3 region: CSVAYGELGSEAFF. Here the CDR3 DNA reads TGCAGCGTTGCATATGGGGAACTTGGGTCTGAAGCTTTCTTT.

The chain recombines TRBV5-6 with TRBJ2-7; D remains unclear. This CDR3 comprises 11 residues. CDR1 and CDR2 from the germline V gene are SGHDT and YYEEEE. V lost 4 bases to trimming and J lost 4 bases, with 6 bases between them. The CDR3 nucleotides are TGTGCCAGCAGCCAAGGATACGAGCAGTACTTC. Translated, it gives CASSQGYEQYF.

The chain combines TRBV7-8 with TRBJ1-1; D uncertain. The CDR3 is 14 residues long. The V and J ends lost 1 base and 4 bases respectively, with 10 bases between them. CDR1 and CDR2 (germline): SGHVS, FQNEAQ. As DNA, the CDR3 is TGTGCCAGCAGCTTAGGATCTTCGGGCACTGAAGCTTTCTTT. It translates to CASSLGSSGTEAFF.

This clone was seen a handful of times. V usage is TRBV19 and J usage is TRBJ1-2; D possibly corresponds to TRBD1 (6 bases). The germline V gene encodes CDR1 LNHDA and CDR2 SQIVND (reference sequence). The length of the CDR3 is 12 residues. V was trimmed by 5 bases and J by 7 bases, leaving 11 bases between them. CDR3 residues: CASSVGAFGYTF. CDR3 nucleotide sequence: TGTGCCAGTAGTGTGGGGGCGTTTGGCTACACCTTC.

This clone appeared a few times. The chain employs TRBV6-5 and TRBJ1-1; no clear D. Germline lookup yields CDR1 MNHEY and CDR2 SVGAGI. The CDR3 covers 13 residues. The V and J ends lost 0 bases and 8 bases respectively, with 10 bases between them. This CDR3 reads CASSYSSLSEAFF. The CDR3 DNA reads TGTGCCAGCAGTTACTCGTCGTTATCAGAAGCTTTCTTT.

The chain couples TRBV25-1 to TRBJ1-2; perhaps TRBD1 as D (6 bases). Germline assignment: CDR1 MGHDK and CDR2 SYGVNS. V lost 4 bases and J lost 4, with 10 bases in between. This CDR3 contains 13 residues. The CDR3 sequence: CASSGDTIYGYTF. The CDR3 DNA reads TGTGCCAGCAGTGGGGACACCATCTATGGCTACACCTTC.

V usage is TRBV19 and J usage is TRBJ2-6, with D tentatively TRBD1 (5 bases). The germline CDR1 and CDR2 sequences are LNHDA and SQIVND (reference sequence). Deletions cut 6 bases from V and 2 bases from J, with 11 bases between. The length of the CDR3 is 15 residues. CDR3 sequence (DNA): TGTGCCAGTAGATTCAGGGTGACTGGGGCCAACGTCCTGACTTTC. It specifies CASRFRVTGANVLTF.

In its sample, this clone was seen a few times. The chain is built from TRBV19 and TRBJ1-4; D is unclear. The CDR3 runs to 14 residues. V shed 6 bases and J shed 7 bases, with 15 bases lying between them. Germline V CDR1 and CDR2: LNHDA, SQIVND (reference sequence). The CDR3 sequence: CASSPGVGGEKLFF. The DNA for the CDR3 is TGTGCCAGTAGCCCGGGTGTCGGTGGTGAAAAACTGTTTTTT. Combining the CDR3 with reference TRBV19 and TRBJ1-4 gives the whole variable domain DGGITQSPKYLFRKEGQNVTLSCEQNLNHDAMYWYRQDPGQGLRLIYYSQIVNDFQKGDIAEGYSVSREKKESFPLTVTSAQKNPTAFYLCASSPGVGGEKLFFGSGTQLSVL.

This clone has just a few counts. The chain links TRBV15 to TRBJ2-7, with D possibly being TRBD2 (6 bases). Germline V gene data show CDR1 as LNHNV and CDR2 as YYDKDF (reference sequence). The CDR3 runs to 15 residues. V lost 1 base to trimming and J lost 3 bases, with 13 bases between them. The CDR3 nucleotides read TGTGCCACCAGCAGAGTGCCGGGGGAGAACTACGAGCAGTACTTC. Its translation: CATSRVPGENYEQYF.

The V call is TRBV7-6, the J call TRBJ2-1; D uncertain. The V end lost 5 bases, the J end lost 0 bases, and 11 bases lay between the germline ends. The CDR3 runs to 15 residues. Germline loops: CDR1 SGHVS, CDR2 FNYEAQ. CDR3 sequence reads: CASSRYGYSYNEQFF. The CDR3 nucleotides read TGTGCCAGCAGCCGATATGGATACTCCTACAATGAGCAGTTCTTC. Full variable domain (rest looked up from reference TRBV7-6 and TRBJ2-1): GAGVSQSPRYKVTKRGQDVALRCDPISGHVSLYWYRQALGQGPEFLTYFNYEAQQDKSGLPNDRFSAERPEGSISTLTIQRTEQRDSAMYRCASSRYGYSYNEQFFGPGTRLTVL.

This clone was detected only once. This chain uses TRBV5-1 with TRBJ1-2; D call uncertain. V gave up 4 bases and J gave up 14 bases, with 6 bases separating them. Germline V gives CDR1 SGHRS, CDR2 YFSETQ. The CDR3 is made up of 8 amino acids. The CDR3 coding sequence is TGCGCCAGCAGCCCCTCGACCTTC. Its protein is CASSPSTF. The variable domain in full, completed from reference TRBV5-1 and TRBJ1-2, reads KAGVTQTPRYLIKTRGQQVTLSCSPISGHRSVSWYQQTPGQGLQFLFEYFSETQRNKGNFPGRFSGRQFSNSRSEMNVSTLELGDSALYLCASSPSTFGSGTRLTVV.

The genes are TRBV2 and TRBJ1-5; D gene unclear. In germline, CDR1 is SNHLY, CDR2 FYNNEI. The CDR3 has 14 residues. V was clipped by 5 bases and J by 1 base, with 9 bases between them. The CDR3 sequence is CASSSDTSNQPQHF. The CDR3 DNA reads TGTGCCAGCAGTTCAGACACAAGCAATCAGCCCCAGCATTTT.

The chain joins TRBV13 to TRBJ1-1; D not certain. Trimming took 3 bases from V and 0 from J, leaving 11 bases between them. Per the germline V gene, CDR1 is PRHDT and CDR2 is FYEKMQ (reference sequence). The CDR3 consists of 15 residues. CDR3: CASSLSPEMNTEAFF. The CDR3 DNA sequence: TGTGCCAGCAGCTTGTCCCCAGAAATGAACACTGAAGCTTTCTTT.

The chain couples TRBV30 to TRBJ2-3; tentatively, D is TRBD2 (5 bases). The CDR3 has 14 amino acids. Germline CDR1 reads GTSNPN; CDR2 reads SVGIG (reference sequence). Trimming removed 4 bases at V and 4 bases at J, with 15 bases between. The CDR3: CAWTPGSDPDTQYF. The CDR3 DNA is TGTGCCTGGACGCCGGGATCAGATCCAGATACGCAGTATTTT. Full variable domain (outside the CDR3, taken from reference TRBV30 and TRBJ2-3): SQTIHQWPATLVQPVGSPLSLECTVEGTSNPNLYWYRQAAGRGLQLLFYSVGIGQISSEVPQNLSASRPQDRQFILSSKKLLLSDSGFYLCAWTPGSDPDTQYFGPGTRLTVL.

The chain uses TRBV9 and TRBJ1-1, with D possibly being TRBD1 (5 bases). This CDR3 is built from 15 residues. V was trimmed by 0 bases and J by 1 base, leaving 10 bases between them. Germline V gene lookup returns CDR1 SGDLS and CDR2 YYNGEE. CDR3 amino acids: CASSVAAGGNTEAFF. The CDR3 DNA follows: TGTGCCAGCAGCGTAGCCGCCGGGGGGAACACTGAAGCTTTCTTT.

The genes are TRBV6-5 and TRBJ1-5; maybe TRBD1 (6 bases). CDR3 length: 15 amino acids. Germline CDR1 and CDR2: MNHEY and SVGAGI. Trimming removed 5 bases at V and 6 bases at J, with 17 bases between. The CDR3 coding sequence is TGTGCCAGCAGTCCTACAGGGAGCTTGACTCAGCCCCAGCATTTT. This translates into CASSPTGSLTQPQHF.

This sequence joins TRBV6-1 and TRBJ2-7, with a possible D match to TRBD1 (5 bases). Trimming removed 6 bases from V and 2 bases from J, with 8 bases in between. The CDR3 contains 12 residues. Germline CDR1 and CDR2: MNHNS and SASEGT. CDR3 nucleotides: TGTGCCAGCAGCTTAGGGGCCTACGAGCAGTACTTC. Protein product: CASSLGAYEQYF.

The chain links TRBV6-5 to TRBJ2-5; either TRBD1 or TRBD2 may supply D (5 bases each). The CDR3 sequence is 15 residues long. Germline CDR1 MNHEY, CDR2 SVGAGI. The V end was cut by 0 bases, the J end by 5 bases, with 13 bases between. Here the CDR3 DNA reads TGTGCCAGCAGTTACTCGGAAGGGACCGGGGAGACCCAGTACTTC. Protein sequence: CASSYSEGTGETQYF.

The chain is built from TRBV9 and TRBJ2-7; tentatively, D is TRBD1 (5 bases). Looked up from germline, CDR1 is SGDLS and CDR2 is YYNGEE. V gave up 0 bases and J gave up 1 base, with 8 bases separating them. CDR3 length: 14 amino acids. CDR3 loop: CASSVGRTSYEQYF. The CDR3 bases are TGTGCCAGCAGCGTAGGAAGGACATCCTACGAGCAGTACTTC.

The V and J genes are TRBV9 and TRBJ2-5; 7 bases match TRBD1. The germline gives CDR1 SGDLS, CDR2 YYNGEE. With 1 base clipped from V and 4 bases from J, the junction kept 7 bases outside the gene matches. CDR3 length: 15 amino acids. The CDR3 sequence: CASSVSGGAAETQYF. For the CDR3, the DNA is TGTGCCAGCAGCGTATCAGGGGGTGCTGCAGAGACCCAGTACTTC.

The chain is built from TRBV9 and TRBJ1-6; tentatively, D is TRBD1 (5 bases). V dropped 0 bases and J dropped 10 bases, with 11 bases sitting between them. The germline V gene encodes CDR1 SGDLS and CDR2 YYNGEE. The length of the CDR3 is 14 residues. CDR3 loop: CASSVGGEGSPLHF. The DNA for the CDR3 is TGTGCCAGCAGCGTAGGAGGGGAGGGCTCACCCCTCCACTTT.

The chain uses TRBV4-3 and TRBJ2-5, with unresolved D. CDR1 LGHNA and CDR2 YSLEER come from the germline V gene. CDR3 length: 12 residues. Trimming stripped 4 bases from V and 0 bases from J, with 3 bases between. The CDR3 loop is CASSPNQETQYF. The CDR3 nucleotides read TGCGCCAGCAGCCCCAACCAAGAGACCCAGTACTTC.

This clone has only a few counts. This chain links TRBV27 with TRBJ2-3; D gene ambiguous. Germline V gene data show CDR1 as MNHEY and CDR2 as SMNVEV (reference sequence). V lost 0 bases and J lost 2, with 12 bases in between. The CDR3 consists of 16 residues. DNA of the CDR3: TGTGCCAGCAGTTTATCAGGGTCCCGAAACACAGATACGCAGTATTTT. As protein: CASSLSGSRNTDTQYF.

The chain joins TRBV4-3 to TRBJ1-6; TRBD1 matches at 7 bases. Per germline, CDR1 LGHNA and CDR2 YSLEER. V gave up 1 base and J gave up 4 bases; unmatched junction bases: 4. The CDR3 extends over 16 amino acids. In DNA, the CDR3 is TGCGCCAGCAGCCAAGTCTGGGACAGTTATAATTCACCCCTCCACTTT. Amino acids: CASSQVWDSYNSPLHF.

The chain carries TRBV5-1 and TRBJ2-7; D not resolved. Trimming took 0 bases from V and 6 from J, leaving 10 bases between them. Germline lookup yields CDR1 SGHRS and CDR2 YFSETQ. This CDR3 has 13 amino acids. The CDR3 spells CASSLVPQGEQYF. Here the CDR3 DNA reads TGCGCCAGCAGCTTGGTCCCCCAAGGCGAGCAGTACTTC.

This clone was detected only a few times. The chain has TRBV2 and TRBJ2-7; unclear D gene. V was cut by 7 bases and J by 1 base, with 11 bases left in between. The CDR3 totals 13 residues. Germline assignment: CDR1 SNHLY and CDR2 FYNNEI. This CDR3 is CASKETPSYEQYF. As DNA, the CDR3 is TGTGCCAGCAAAGAGACTCCTTCCTACGAGCAGTACTTC. Looking up the rest from reference TRBV2 and TRBJ2-7 gives the full variable domain: EPEVTQTPSHQVTQMGQEVILRCVPISNHLYFYWYRQILGQKVEFLVSFYNNEISEKSEIFDDQFSVERPDGSNFTLKIRSTKLEDSAMYFCASKETPSYEQYFGPGTRLTVT.

This rearrangement joins TRBV11-1 to TRBJ2-7, with 7 bases that match TRBD1. The CDR3 has 13 amino acids. With 1 base clipped from V and 4 bases from J, the junction kept 1 base outside the gene matches. Germline CDR1 reads SGHAT; CDR2 reads FQDESV (reference sequence). The CDR3 nucleotides read TGTGCCAGCAGCTTAGGGACAGGATACGAGCAGTACTTC. Amino acids: CASSLGTGYEQYF.